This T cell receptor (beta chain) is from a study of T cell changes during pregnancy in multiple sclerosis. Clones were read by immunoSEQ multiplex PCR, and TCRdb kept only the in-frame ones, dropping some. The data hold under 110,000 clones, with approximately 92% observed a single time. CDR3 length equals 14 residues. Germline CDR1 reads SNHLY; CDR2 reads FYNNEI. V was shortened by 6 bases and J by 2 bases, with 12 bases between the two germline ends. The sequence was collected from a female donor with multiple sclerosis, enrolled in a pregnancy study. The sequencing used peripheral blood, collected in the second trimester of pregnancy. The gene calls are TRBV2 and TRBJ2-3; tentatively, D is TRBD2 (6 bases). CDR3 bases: TGTGCCAGCAGCCGGGACTTCAACACAGATACGCAGTATTTT. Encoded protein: CASSRDFNTDTQYF.